Listed below are T cell receptor beta chains from one sample, sequenced in a study of shared clonotypes between healthy human individuals. The protocol was immunoSEQ multiplex PCR, while the TCRdb copy is restricted to in-frame clones and leaves out a portion. Among about 2,500,000 clones listed, roughly nine tenths were seen once. Material for sequencing was naive CD4+ T cells sorted from blood. The receptors originated from a man aged 18-30 years in good health. The CDR3 runs from the conserved cysteine through the conserved F or W. The order of the fields is J gene, D gene, V gene, CDR3 DNA, CDR3 protein. A D gene is named only where the DNA matches it firmly.

>TRBJ2-5|-|TRBV5-1
TGCGCCAGCAGCTTCGCGGACCCAAGCCAAGAGACCCAGTACTTC
CASSFADPSQETQYF
>TRBJ2-3|-|TRBV5-6
TGTGCCAGCAGCTTGGTAACAAATCCTAGCGCGTACCACACAGATACGCAGTATTTT
CASSLVTNPSAYHTDTQYF
>TRBJ2-1|TRBD2|TRBV29-1
TGCAGCGTTGAGGTAGCTAGCGGGTATTACAATGAGCAGTTCTTC
CSVEVASGYYNEQFF
>TRBJ2-3|-|TRBV19
TGTGCCAGTAGTATGGGGGGGGCCTCCGATACGCAGTATTTT
CASSMGGASDTQYF
>TRBJ2-3|TRBD2|TRBV4-1
TGCGCCAGCAGCCAAGATGGGCTAGCGGGGGGGCCGGCAGATACGCAGTATTTT
CASSQDGLAGGPADTQYF
>TRBJ2-1|TRBD2|TRBV4-2
TGTGCCAGCAGCTCCAGTGGGGCTAGCGGGGGCCACACGGTCTTC
CASSSSGASGGHTVF
>TRBJ1-2|-|TRBV7-2
TGTGCCAGCAGCTTAGAGGTCTCTGCTGGCTATGGCTACACCTTC
CASSLEVSAGYGYTF
>TRBJ2-7|-|TRBV2
TGTGCCACCTCGAGCCCCAAGACCTACGAGCAGTACTTC
CATSSPKTYEQYF
>TRBJ1-4|-|TRBV18
TGTGCCAGCTCACCAACCCTTGCAACTAATGAAAAACTGTTTTTT
CASSPTLATNEKLFF
>TRBJ2-3|-|TRBV5-4
TGTGCCAGCAGCTTTCTGGAGGGACCAGATACGCAGTATTTT
CASSFLEGPDTQYF
>TRBJ1-2|TRBD1|TRBV7-8
TGTGCCAGCAGCTTAGAGACAGGGAAGCCTAACTATGGCTACACCTTC
CASSLETGKPNYGYTF
>TRBJ2-5|-|TRBV7-5
TGTGCCAGAAGCTTACCACTAGCGGGACCGGCGGAGACCCAGTACTTC
CARSLPLAGPAETQYF
>TRBJ2-5|-|TRBV14
TGTGCCAGCAGCCGGGGTTGGGAGACCCAGTACTTC
CASSRGWETQYF
>TRBJ2-2|-|TRBV2
TGTGCCAGCAGTGAATTCGTGAACACCGGGGAGCTGTTTTTT
CASSEFVNTGELFF
>TRBJ1-2|-|TRBV14
TGTGCCAGCGAAGGTGGAACTAACTATGGCTACACCTTC
CASEGGTNYGYTF
>TRBJ2-7|-|TRBV7-9
TGTGCCAGCGATCTAGGGGCCGAGCAGTACTTC
CASDLGAEQYF
>TRBJ2-7|-|TRBV7-9
TGTGCCAGCAGCTCGGGGGCGAACTACGAGCAGTACTTC
CASSSGANYEQYF